This is a list of T cell receptor beta chains from one sample in a study of CD8+CD57+ T cells in acquired aplastic anemia. In TCRdb, the reads were re-called with MiXCR into one record per CDR3 protein. Among approximately 190,000 distinct CDR3 sequences listed, approximately 48% were seen once. Sequencing was carried out using sorted CD4+, CD8+, or CD8+CD57+ T cells (not recorded which) from PBMCs. The receptors derive from a human donor with aplastic anemia. The CDR3 runs from the conserved cysteine through the conserved F or W. A D gene is named only where the DNA matches it firmly. Some rows have no size entry. The others give once, few or many, or a class for an expanded clone.

TRBV19	-	-	TRBJ1-4	TGTGCCAGTAGTATGGGAGGGACTAATGAAAAACTGTTTTTT	CASSMGGTNEKLFF
TRBV7-9	-	many	TRBJ2-5	TGTGCCAGCAGCTTAGGAGTTCGGGACGGAGAGACCCAGTACTTC	CASSLGVRDGETQYF
TRBV13	TRBD1	many	TRBJ2-5	TGTGCCAGCAGTTGGCGACAGGGGATACAACAAGAGACCCAGTACTTC	CASSWRQGIQQETQYF
TRBV19	-	-	TRBJ2-1	TGTGCCAGTAGTATCGCCCGTTACAATGAGCAGTTCTTC	CASSIARYNEQFF
TRBV10-3	-	few	TRBJ2-5	TGTGCCATCAGTGAAATGACAGGAGTACCGGGCGGCCAGTACTTC	CAISEMTGVPGGQYF
TRBV9	-	-	TRBJ1-2	TGTGCCAGCAGCGTAGGAACCTTC	CASSVGTF
TRBV7-9	-	-	TRBJ2-7	TGTGCCAGCAGCACCAGGCCGAGCTCCTACGAGCAGTACTTC	CASSTRPSSYEQYF
TRBV20-1	-	many	TRBJ2-3	TGCAGTGTTCCGGCAGTCGCAGATACGCAGTATTTT	CSVPAVADTQYF
TRBV4-2	-	few	TRBJ2-1	TGTGCCAGCAGCCAAGATTTAGGCGGCGGGGAGCAGTTCTTC	CASSQDLGGGEQFF
TRBV12-3/TRBV12-4	TRBD1	many	TRBJ1-1	TGTGCCAGCAGGGACAGGGAGAACACTGAAGCTTTCTTT	CASRDRENTEAFF
TRBV5-4	-	-	TRBJ1-1	TGTGCCAGCAGCTTATCGGGAACAGGCGGGACTGTGAACACTGAAGCTTTCTTT	CASSLSGTGGTVNTEAFF
TRBV7-9	-	-	TRBJ1-2	TGTGCCAGCAGCTTACCTCCCAGGGATGGCTACACCTTC	CASSLPPRDGYTF
TRBV10-3	-	-	TRBJ2-7	TGTGCCATCAGTTACTCTCGGGGAACCTACGAGCAGTACTTC	CAISYSRGTYEQYF
TRBV2	-	many	TRBJ2-5	TGTGCCAGCAGCCGGGACCAACAAGAGACCCAGTACTTC	CASSRDQQETQYF
TRBV29-1	-	-	TRBJ1-5	TGCAGCGCCGCGACAGGCTATCAGCCCCAGCATTTT	CSAATGYQPQHF
TRBV24-1	TRBD2	many	TRBJ2-2	TGTGCCACCAGTGATTGGACTAGCGGGACTGGGGAGCTGTTTTTT	CATSDWTSGTGELFF
TRBV7-3	TRBD2	-	TRBJ2-1	TGTGCCAGCGGGACTAGCGGGGGCAATGAGCAGTTCTTC	CASGTSGGNEQFF
TRBV11-2	TRBD2	-	TRBJ2-1	TGTGCCAGCAACGTGGGACTAAACCAAAGAAATGAGCAGTTCTTC	CASNVGLNQRNEQFF
TRBV12-3/TRBV12-4	-	many	TRBJ2-5	TGTGCCAGCAGTTTTATGCGAGAGACCCAGTACTTC	CASSFMRETQYF
TRBV4-1	TRBD2	-	TRBJ2-2	TGCGCCAGCAGCGGGGGGGGCACCGGGGAGCTGTTTTTT	CASSGGGTGELFF
TRBV10-3	TRBD2	-	TRBJ2-1	TGTGCCATCAGGGGGGATAGGGAGGGTGAGCAGTTCTTC	CAIRGDREGEQFF
TRBV20-1	-	many	TRBJ2-7	TGCAGTGCTAGACCCCGGGACATCGAGCAGTACTTC	CSARPRDIEQYF
TRBV12-3/TRBV12-4	TRBD2	few	TRBJ2-1	TGTGCCAGCAGGAAAACCGGGACTAGTAGCAATGAGCAGTTCTTC	CASRKTGTSSNEQFF
TRBV6-6	-	many	TRBJ1-1	TGTGCCAGCAGTTACCGGGATGACACTGAAGCTTTCTTT	CASSYRDDTEAFF
TRBV7-7	-	many	TRBJ2-3	TGTGCTAGCAGCTTAGACCTCGGAGGGCCGGGTGATACGCAGTATTTT	CASSLDLGGPGDTQYF
TRBV5-1	-	many	TRBJ2-7	TGCGCCAGCAGCTTGGCCCTGGGGGTTCCCTACGAGCAGTACTTC	CASSLALGVPYEQYF
TRBV10-3	TRBD2	-	TRBJ2-1	TGTGCCCAGCTGGCGGGAGGGCCGGCAGGTGAGCAGTTCTTC	CAQLAGGPAGEQFF
TRBV12-3/TRBV12-4	-	many	TRBJ1-1	TGTGCCAGCAGTTTGGTTAGTATGACAGTCAACACTGAAGCTTTCTTT	CASSLVSMTVNTEAFF
TRBV29-1	TRBD1	many	TRBJ1-1	TGCAGCGTTAAGGACAGGGGGAACACTGAAGCTTTCTTT	CSVKDRGNTEAFF
TRBV7-8	-	few	TRBJ2-3	TGTGCCAGCAGCCCAGTGGGGATGGCAGATACGCAGTATTTT	CASSPVGMADTQYF
TRBV20-1	TRBD2	-	TRBJ2-3	TGCGGTGCTAGGGGACTAGCGGGAGCCACGGATACGCAGTATTTT	CGARGLAGATDTQYF
TRBV7-6	-	-	TRBJ2-1	TGTGCCAGCACCACTTACAATGAGCAGTTCTTC	CASTTYNEQFF
TRBV19	-	few	TRBJ2-1	TGTGCCAGTAGTGACAGTTCATACAATGAGCAGTTCTTC	CASSDSSYNEQFF
TRBV2	-	few	TRBJ2-3	TGTGCCAGCAAGGCGCGACCTAGCACAGATACGCAGTATTTT	CASKARPSTDTQYF
TRBV25-1	TRBD2	-	TRBJ2-3	TGTGCCCAGAGACTAGCGGGGACCTACACAGATACGCAGTATTTT	CAQRLAGTYTDTQYF
TRBV2	-	few	TRBJ2-5	TGTGCCAGCAGTGAGGTAGTGGGCCCTACAGAGACCCAGTACTTC	CASSEVVGPTETQYF
TRBV12-3/TRBV12-4	TRBD1	-	TRBJ2-7	TGTGCCAGCAGCGCGGCTGACAGGGCGGCGTACGAGCAGTACTTC	CASSAADRAAYEQYF
TRBV11-2	TRBD1	many	TRBJ2-7	TGTGCCAGCAGCTTACGGGCAGGGGGCGGCTACTACGAGCAGTACTTC	CASSLRAGGGYYEQYF
TRBV7-9	-	-	TRBJ2-7	TGTGCCAGCAGCACCCAACCGGGCGAGCAGTGCTTC	CASSTQPGEQCF
TRBV27	TRBD1	few	TRBJ2-7	TGTGCCAGCGGTGGACAGGGGAGCGGTTACGAGCAGTACTTC	CASGGQGSGYEQYF
TRBV7-3	-	many	TRBJ2-1	TGTGCCAGCAGCTTCTCAGCTCTTAGCTCCTACAATGAGCAGTTCTTC	CASSFSALSSYNEQFF
TRBV10-3	-	-	TRBJ2-7	TGTGCCATCGGAGGACGCCCAGAGGAGCAGTACTTC	CAIGGRPEEQYF
TRBV7-9	-	once	TRBJ2-3	TGTGCCAGCAGCTTAGTGTACACAGATACGCAGTATTTT	CASSLVYTDTQYF
TRBV2	TRBD2	-	TRBJ2-7	TGTGCCAGCTTCGGGACGGGGACTAGCTATCGGCCCTACGAGCAGTACTTC	CASFGTGTSYRPYEQYF
TRBV2	-	-	TRBJ1-2	TGTGCCAGCAGTGAAGGGGTCAGCCCTAACTATGGCTACACCTTC	CASSEGVSPNYGYTF
TRBV20-1	-	-	TRBJ2-7	TGCAGTGCTAGGCCAGTAGCTGGGAACGAGCAGTACTTC	CSARPVAGNEQYF
TRBV5-6	-	many	TRBJ2-5	TGTGCCAGCAGCTTGGCCCCGGGATACCAAGAGACCCAGTACTTC	CASSLAPGYQETQYF
TRBV19	-	few	TRBJ2-1	TGTGCCAGTAGTATAGAGGGGTGGTACAATGAGCAGTTCTTC	CASSIEGWYNEQFF
TRBV29-1	-	-	TRBJ1-1	TGCAGCGTTAACTCCGGCGGCACTGAAGCTTTCTTT	CSVNSGGTEAFF
TRBV3-1	TRBD1	-	TRBJ1-2	TGTGCCAGCAGCCCCGCCGGGACAGCCGCTAGCTATGGCTACACCTTC	CASSPAGTAASYGYTF
TRBV7-9	-	-	TRBJ2-1	TGTGCCAGCAGCATGAGGGGGGTCAATGAGCAGTTCTTC	CASSMRGVNEQFF
TRBV7-2	-	-	TRBJ2-1	TGTGCCAGCAGCTACCGGGGCGCCCCTTGGTTC	CASSYRGAPWF
TRBV7-9	-	-	TRBJ2-1	TGTGCCAGCAGCTTACCAGGGACCGATGAGCAGTTCTTC	CASSLPGTDEQFF
TRBV7-3	TRBD1	-	TRBJ2-1	TGTGCCAGCAGCATACCGGGACAGGGTGGCAATGAGCAGTTCTTC	CASSIPGQGGNEQFF
TRBV7-3	-	many	TRBJ2-2	TGTGCCACCACGGCGGGACCGAACACCGGGGAGCTGTTTTTT	CATTAGPNTGELFF